These 8 T cell receptor beta chains share one sample of origin, sequenced in a study of cytomegalovirus exposure and HLA in healthy donors. The PCR used 60 Vbeta and 13 Jbeta primers. Repertoires were generated with immunoSEQ multiplex PCR, while TCRdb's copy carries only in-frame clones and drops some. The table has about 140,000 clones, around 77% seen once. The sample consisted of PBMCs. The receptor source for this set is a man aged 30 to 39 in good health and CMV-seronegative.

This rearrangement joins TRBV6-6 to TRBJ1-1; no clear D gene. Germline lookup yields CDR1 MNHNY and CDR2 SVGAGI (reference sequence). CDR3 length: 14 residues. Trimming cost V 2 bases and J 1 base, with 8 bases left between them. The chain's CDR3 is CASSYAGENTEAFF. The CDR3 nucleotides are TGTGCCAGCAGTTACGCGGGTGAGAACACTGAAGCTTTCTTT.

The J gene is TRBJ2-1, the V gene TRBV7-9; 8 positions match TRBD2. V lost 5 bases and J lost 6; bases outside the gene matches: 9. The CDR3 spans 15 residues. Looked up from germline, CDR1 is SEHNR and CDR2 is FQNEAQ (reference sequence). The CDR3 spells CASSRKGLGGNEQFF. The CDR3 DNA sequence: TGTGCCAGCAGCCGCAAGGGACTAGGCGGCAATGAGCAGTTCTTC.

This chain connects TRBV7-8 to TRBJ1-5; perhaps TRBD1 as D (5 bases). The germline V gene has CDR1 SGHVS and CDR2 FQNEAQ. The CDR3 spans 15 residues. V was pared by 5 bases and J by 7 bases, with 18 bases between. The CDR3 sequence: CASSETTGALQPQHF. The CDR3 region has the DNA TGTGCCAGCAGCGAAACTACAGGAGCCCTCCAGCCCCAGCATTTT.

Here the CDR3 DNA reads TGCGCCGCAGTGACGGGAGGGGGCTCGTTGGAGAACAATGAGCAGTTCTTC. Translation gives CAAVTGGGSLENNEQFF. The rearrangement joins TRBV10-2 to TRBJ2-1; TRBD2 is a possible D gene (8 bases). Germline V gene sequence: CDR1 WSHSY, CDR2 SAAADI. V lost 11 bases to trimming and J lost 5 bases, with 28 bases between them. The CDR3 covers 17 residues.

The chain recombines TRBV2 with TRBJ1-2; D call uncertain. The germline V gene has CDR1 SNHLY and CDR2 FYNNEI. Trimming removed 7 bases at V and 3 bases at J, with 15 bases between. The CDR3 length is 14 residues. The CDR3: CASNPSEGHYGYTF. The CDR3 nucleotides read TGTGCCAGCAATCCGTCGGAGGGCCACTATGGCTACACCTTC.

The genes are TRBV5-1 and TRBJ1-3; no firm D call. Trimming stripped 0 bases from V and 3 bases from J, with 4 bases between. The CDR3 length is 13 residues. Germline CDR1 and CDR2: SGHRS and YFSETQ. This CDR3 reads CASSLGDGNTIYF. The CDR3 DNA is TGCGCCAGCAGCTTGGGCGATGGAAACACCATATATTTT.

Of note for this clone: At one end, the junction sequence differs from germline, possibly due to a read error. The chain couples TRBV5-1 to TRBJ1-5, with D maybe TRBD1 (6 bases). Germline CDR1 SGHRS, CDR2 YFSETQ. This CDR3 spans 15 amino acids. The CDR3 nucleotides read TGCGCCAGCAGTACAGGGACCAATCCGGATCAGCCCCAGAATTTT. Translated: CASSTGTNPDQPQNF.

The sample holds one count of this clone. The chain recombines TRBV28 with TRBJ2-7; TRBD1 agrees at 10 bases. The CDR3 loop spans 14 amino acids. CDR1 is MDHEN and CDR2 is SYDVKM in the germline V gene. The ends lost 4 bases at V and 3 bases at J; junction bases unmatched: 3. DNA of the CDR3: TGTGCCAGCAGTTGGACAGGGGGGATCTACGAGCAGTACTTC. It translates to CASSWTGGIYEQYF.